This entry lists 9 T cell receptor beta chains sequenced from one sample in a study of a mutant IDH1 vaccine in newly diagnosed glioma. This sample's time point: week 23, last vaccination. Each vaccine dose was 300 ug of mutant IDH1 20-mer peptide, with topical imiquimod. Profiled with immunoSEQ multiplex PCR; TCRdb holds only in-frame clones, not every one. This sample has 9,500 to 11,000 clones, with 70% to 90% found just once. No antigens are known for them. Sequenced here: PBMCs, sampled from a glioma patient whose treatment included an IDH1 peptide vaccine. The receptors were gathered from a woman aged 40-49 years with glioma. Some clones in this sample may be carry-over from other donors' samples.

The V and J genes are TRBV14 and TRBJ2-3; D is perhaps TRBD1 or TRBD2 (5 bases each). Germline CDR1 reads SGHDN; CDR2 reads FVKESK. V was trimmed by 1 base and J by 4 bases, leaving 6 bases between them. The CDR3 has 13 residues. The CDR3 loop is CASSQGGADTQYF. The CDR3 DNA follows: TGTGCCAGCAGCCAAGGAGGGGCAGATACGCAGTATTTT.

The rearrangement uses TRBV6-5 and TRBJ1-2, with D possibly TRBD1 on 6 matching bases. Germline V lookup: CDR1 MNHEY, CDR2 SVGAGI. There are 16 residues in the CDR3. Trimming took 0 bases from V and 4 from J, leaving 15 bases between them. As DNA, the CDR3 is TGTGCCAGCAGTTACTCGGACAGCCAGAGGGTCTATGGCTACACCTTC. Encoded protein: CASSYSDSQRVYGYTF.

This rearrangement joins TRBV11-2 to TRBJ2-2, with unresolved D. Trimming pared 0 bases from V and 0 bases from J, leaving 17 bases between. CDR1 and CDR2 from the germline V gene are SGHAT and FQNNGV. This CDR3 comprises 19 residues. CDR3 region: CASSLDRIAGRANTGELFF. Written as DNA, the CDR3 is TGTGCCAGCAGCTTAGACAGGATCGCAGGACGAGCGAACACCGGGGAGCTGTTTTTT.

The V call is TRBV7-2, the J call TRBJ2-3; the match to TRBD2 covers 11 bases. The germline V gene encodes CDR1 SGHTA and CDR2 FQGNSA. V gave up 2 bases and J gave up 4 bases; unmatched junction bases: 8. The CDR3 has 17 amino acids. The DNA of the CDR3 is TGTGCCAGCAGCTTATTGAGGGGACTAGCGGTATCAGATACGCAGTATTTT. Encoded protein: CASSLLRGLAVSDTQYF.

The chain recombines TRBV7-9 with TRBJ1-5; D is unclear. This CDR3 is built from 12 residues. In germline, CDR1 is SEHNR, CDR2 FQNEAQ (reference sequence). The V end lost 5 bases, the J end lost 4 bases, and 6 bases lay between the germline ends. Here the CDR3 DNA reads TGTGCCAGCAGCGCAGGAAATCAGCCCCAGCATTTT. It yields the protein CASSAGNQPQHF.

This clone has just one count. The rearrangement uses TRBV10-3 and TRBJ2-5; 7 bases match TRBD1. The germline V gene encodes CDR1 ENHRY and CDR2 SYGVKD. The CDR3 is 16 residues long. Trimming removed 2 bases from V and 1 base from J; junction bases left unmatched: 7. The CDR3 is CAISEPDRDPQETQYF. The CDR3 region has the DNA TGTGCCATCAGTGAGCCCGACAGGGATCCCCAAGAGACCCAGTACTTC.

This CDR3 is CACLNFQGESLHF. The CDR3 region has the DNA TGTGCCTGCCTAAACTTTCAGGGAGAGTCCCTCCACTTT. The chain has TRBV30 and TRBJ1-6; a weak D match, TRBD1 (5 bases). Germline V gives CDR1 GTSNPN, CDR2 SVGIG (reference sequence). The length of the CDR3 is 13 residues. Trimming removed 6 bases from V and 14 bases from J, with 20 bases in between. The full variable domain, its missing parts supplied by reference TRBV30 and TRBJ1-6, is SQTIHQWPATLVQPVGSPLSLECTVEGTSNPNLYWYRQAAGRGLQLLFYSVGIGQISSEVPQNLSASRPQDRQFILSSKKLLLSDSGFYLCACLNFQGESLHFGNGTRLTVT.

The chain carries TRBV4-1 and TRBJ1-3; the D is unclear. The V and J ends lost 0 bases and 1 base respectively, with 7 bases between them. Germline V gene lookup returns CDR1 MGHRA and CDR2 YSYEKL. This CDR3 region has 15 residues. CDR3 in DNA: TGCGCCAGCAGCCAAGATTCTGGGTCTGGAAACACCATATATTTT. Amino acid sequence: CASSQDSGSGNTIYF.

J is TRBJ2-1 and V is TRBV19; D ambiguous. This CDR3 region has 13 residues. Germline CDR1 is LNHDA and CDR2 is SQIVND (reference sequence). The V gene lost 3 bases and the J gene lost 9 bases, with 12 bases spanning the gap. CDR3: CASSIGLAGEQFF. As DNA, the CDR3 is TGTGCCAGTAGTATTGGTTTGGCCGGTGAGCAGTTCTTC.